What follows describes a single TCR beta chain. Antigen specificity is unknown. This entry is derived from a study of cytomegalovirus exposure and HLA in healthy donors. Trimming cost V 1 base and J 5 bases, with 12 bases left between them. Germline V CDR1 and CDR2: SGHDN, FVKESK. This CDR3 has 14 amino acids. PCR amplification relied on 60 Vbeta primers (plus 13 Jbeta primers). Sequenced by immunoSEQ multiplex PCR; TCRdb stores in-frame clones only, minus some. Its table lists about 110,000 clones. Study results and caveats: Solely CMV serostatus was available to characterize immune exposure.

The sequenced sample was PBMCs. V is TRBV14 and J is TRBJ2-7; unclear D gene. This receptor was taken from a man aged 45-65 years in good health and CMV-seronegative. CDR3 coding DNA: TGTGCCAGCAGCCAAGGCCTAGTATCCAACGAGCAGTACTTC. Its protein product is CASSQGLVSNEQYF.